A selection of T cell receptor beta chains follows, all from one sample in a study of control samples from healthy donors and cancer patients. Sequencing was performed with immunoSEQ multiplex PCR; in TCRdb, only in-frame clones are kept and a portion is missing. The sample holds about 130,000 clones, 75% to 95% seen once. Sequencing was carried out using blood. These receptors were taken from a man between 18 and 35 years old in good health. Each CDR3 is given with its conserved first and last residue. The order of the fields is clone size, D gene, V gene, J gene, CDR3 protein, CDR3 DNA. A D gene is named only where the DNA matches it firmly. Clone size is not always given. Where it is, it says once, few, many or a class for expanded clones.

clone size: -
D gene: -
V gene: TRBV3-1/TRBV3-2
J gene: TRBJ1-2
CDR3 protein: CASSQVASLHYGYTF
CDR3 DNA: TGTGCCAGCAGCCAAGTAGCCAGTCTTCACTATGGCTACACCTTC

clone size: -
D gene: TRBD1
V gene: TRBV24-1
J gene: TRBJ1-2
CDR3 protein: CATSDTGQGVEGGYTF
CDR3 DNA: TGTGCCACCAGTGATACGGGACAGGGGGTTGAGGGTGGCTACACCTTC

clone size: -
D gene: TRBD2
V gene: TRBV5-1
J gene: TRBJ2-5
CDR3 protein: CASSLGGGQGETQYF
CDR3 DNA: TGCGCCAGCAGCTTGGGCGGGGGGCAGGGTGAGACCCAGTACTTC

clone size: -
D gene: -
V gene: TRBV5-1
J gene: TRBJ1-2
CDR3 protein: CASSLEREGYTF
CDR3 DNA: TGCGCCAGCAGCTTGGAGAGGGAAGGCTACACCTTC

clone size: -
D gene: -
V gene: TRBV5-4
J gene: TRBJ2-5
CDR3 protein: CASSLEGGGETQYF
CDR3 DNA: TGTGCCAGCAGCTTGGAGGGGGGAGGAGAGACCCAGTACTTC

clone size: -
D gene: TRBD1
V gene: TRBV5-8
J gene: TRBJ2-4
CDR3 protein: CASSRDRGRDIQYF
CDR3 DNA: TGTGCCAGCAGCAGGGACAGGGGACGTGACATTCAGTACTTC

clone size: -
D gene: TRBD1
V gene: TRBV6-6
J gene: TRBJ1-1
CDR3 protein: CASSPRGVAPEAFF
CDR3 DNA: TGTGCCAGCAGCCCCAGGGGGGTTGCGCCTGAAGCTTTCTTT

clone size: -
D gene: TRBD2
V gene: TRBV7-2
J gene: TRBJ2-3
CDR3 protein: CASSLRGGPDTQYF
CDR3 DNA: TGTGCCAGCAGCTTACGGGGGGGCCCAGATACGCAGTATTTT

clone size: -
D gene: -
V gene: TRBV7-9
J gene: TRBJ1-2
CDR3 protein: CASSLGDVFGYTF
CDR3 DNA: TGTGCCAGCAGCTTAGGCGACGTATTCGGCTACACCTTC

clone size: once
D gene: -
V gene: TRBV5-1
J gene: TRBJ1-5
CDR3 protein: CASSPEGGNQPQHF
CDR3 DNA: TGCGCCAGCAGCCCCGAAGGGGGGAATCAGCCCCAGCATTTT

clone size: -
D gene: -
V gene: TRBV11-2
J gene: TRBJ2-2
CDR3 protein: CASSLVGSAGELFF
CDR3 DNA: TGTGCCAGCAGCTTAGTCGGCAGTGCCGGGGAGCTGTTTTTT

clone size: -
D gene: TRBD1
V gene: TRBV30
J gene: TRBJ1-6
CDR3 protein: CAWQGPGGAHSPLHF
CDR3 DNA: TGTGCCTGGCAAGGACCAGGGGGCGCGCATTCACCCCTCCACTTT

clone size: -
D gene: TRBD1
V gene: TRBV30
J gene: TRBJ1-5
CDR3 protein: CAWARQGGQPQHF
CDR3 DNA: TGTGCCTGGGCAAGACAGGGGGGTCAGCCCCAGCATTTT

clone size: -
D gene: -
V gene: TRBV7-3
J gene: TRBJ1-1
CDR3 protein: CASSSGGTEAFF
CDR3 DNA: TGTGCCAGCAGCTCCGGGGGCACTGAAGCTTTCTTT

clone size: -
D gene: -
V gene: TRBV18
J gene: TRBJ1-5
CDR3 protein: CASSPDVQQPQHF
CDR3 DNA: TGTGCCAGCTCACCTGACGTTCAACAGCCCCAGCATTTT

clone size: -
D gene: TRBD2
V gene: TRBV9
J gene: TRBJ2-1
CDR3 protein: CASSVGLAGGTNEQFF
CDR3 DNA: TGTGCCAGCAGCGTAGGTTTAGCGGGAGGTACGAATGAGCAGTTCTTC

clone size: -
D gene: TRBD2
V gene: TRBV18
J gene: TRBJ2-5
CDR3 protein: CASSPGTSGRYQETQYF
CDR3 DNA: TGTGCCAGCTCACCGGGGACTAGCGGGAGGTACCAAGAGACCCAGTACTTC

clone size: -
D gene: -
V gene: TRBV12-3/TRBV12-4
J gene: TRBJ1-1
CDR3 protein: CASSLSAREAFF
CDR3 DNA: TGTGCCAGCAGTTTATCCGCCAGAGAAGCTTTCTTT

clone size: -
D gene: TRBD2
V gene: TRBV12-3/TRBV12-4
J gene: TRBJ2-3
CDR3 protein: CASGGGTDTQYF
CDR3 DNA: TGTGCCAGCGGGGGGGGTACAGATACGCAGTATTTT

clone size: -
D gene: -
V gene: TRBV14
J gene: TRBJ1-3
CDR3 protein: CASSYRAGNTIYF
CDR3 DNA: TGTGCCAGCAGCTACCGGGCAGGAAACACCATATATTTT

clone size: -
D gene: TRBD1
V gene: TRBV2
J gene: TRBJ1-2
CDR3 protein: CASSEAQGANYGYTF
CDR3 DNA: TGTGCCAGCAGTGAAGCACAGGGGGCTAACTATGGCTACACCTTC

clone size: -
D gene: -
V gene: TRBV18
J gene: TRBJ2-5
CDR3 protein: CASSPPAWETQYF
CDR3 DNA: TGTGCCAGCTCACCACCGGCCTGGGAGACCCAGTACTTC